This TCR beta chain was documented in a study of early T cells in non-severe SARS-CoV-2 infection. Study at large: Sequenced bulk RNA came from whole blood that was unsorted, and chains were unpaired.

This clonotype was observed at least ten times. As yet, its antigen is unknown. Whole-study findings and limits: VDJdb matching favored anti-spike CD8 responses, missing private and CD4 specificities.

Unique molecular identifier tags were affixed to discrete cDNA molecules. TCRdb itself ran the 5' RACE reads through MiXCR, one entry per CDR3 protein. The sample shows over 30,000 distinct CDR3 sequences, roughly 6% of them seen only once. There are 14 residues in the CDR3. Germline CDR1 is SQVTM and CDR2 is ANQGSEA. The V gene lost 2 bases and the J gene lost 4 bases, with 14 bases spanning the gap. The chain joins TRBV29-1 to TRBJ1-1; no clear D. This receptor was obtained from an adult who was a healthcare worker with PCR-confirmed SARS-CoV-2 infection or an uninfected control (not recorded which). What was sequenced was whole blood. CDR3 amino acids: CSVELMVGTTEAFF. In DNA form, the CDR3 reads TGCAGCGTTGAACTCATGGTGGGCACCACTGAAGCTTTCTTT.